This TCR beta chain was found in a study of cytomegalovirus exposure and HLA in healthy donors. Study-wide results and caveats: As was reported, the HLA-A and HLA-B alleles of most subjects were accurately predicted from TCR beta sequences. Researchers reported from a later analysis that most CMV-associated TCR beta chains appeared HLA-restricted.

As to this clone: Its target is not known.

PCR employed 60 Vbeta and 13 Jbeta primers. How the authors handled the data: In a later analysis, some 11 million of tens of millions of unique beta chains occurred in at least two donors. Clones were sequenced by immunoSEQ multiplex PCR, and TCRdb holds only the in-frame ones, with some missing. That table supplies the V and J calls and clone size; D and trimming were determined from the DNA. The sample consists of about 67,000 clones, about three quarters of them appearing once. The sample comprised PBMCs. This sequence was found in a man aged 35-49 years in good health and CMV-seronegative.

CDR3 nucleotides: TGTGCCAGTAGGACAGGGGGCGGAGGCTACGAGCAGTACTTC. As protein: CASRTGGGGYEQYF. This rearrangement joins TRBV7-2 to TRBJ2-7, with 11 positions matching TRBD1. The CDR3 totals 14 residues. Germline CDR1 SGHTA, CDR2 FQGNSA. The ends lost 9 bases at V and 3 bases at J; junction bases unmatched: 7. The full variable domain, with the rest looked up from reference TRBV7-2 and TRBJ2-7, is GAGVSQSPSNKVTEKGKDVELRCDPISGHTALYWYRQSLGQGLEFLIYFQGNSAPDKSGLPSDRFSAERTGGSVSTLTIQRTQQEDSAVYLCASRTGGGGYEQYFGPGTRLTVT.